The clone carrying this T cell receptor beta chain was detected only a few times. Its antigen remains unknown. Both 60 Vbeta primers and 13 Jbeta primers went into the PCR. Here immunoSEQ multiplex PCR was the method, and the copy in TCRdb shows in-frame clones only, minus some. The table lists roughly 190,000 clones, 65% to 75% of them singletons, with about 5% in the top ten. This sample is part of a study of cytomegalovirus exposure and HLA in healthy donors. Germline lookup yields CDR1 GTSNPN and CDR2 SVGIG (reference sequence). Trimming cost V 6 bases and J 6 bases, with 20 bases left between them. This CDR3 region has 15 residues. Study results and limitations: In an earlier analysis, in some 600 donors, most V segments appeared productive either ~87% or ~30% of the time. The Asian-associated ancestry cluster reportedly had fewer N-insertions than the roughly 700-donor mean in a later analysis. Fewer than 20,000 TCR beta sequences were associated with HLA alleles at 0.05 false discovery rate in a later analysis. Overall, 164 TCR beta chains were annotated as cytomegalovirus-associated.

The sample was PBMCs. This receptor was identified in a man aged 25 to 40 in good health and CMV-seropositive. This chain links TRBV30 with TRBJ2-2, with D possibly TRBD1 on 6 matching bases. CDR3 nucleotides: TGTGCCTGCCCTGGACAGTCGAGGGTTTCCGGGGAGCTGTTTTTT. Protein: CACPGQSRVSGELFF. The full variable domain, rest sourced from reference TRBV30 and TRBJ2-2, is SQTIHQWPATLVQPVGSPLSLECTVEGTSNPNLYWYRQAAGRGLQLLFYSVGIGQISSEVPQNLSASRPQDRQFILSSKKLLLSDSGFYLCACPGQSRVSGELFFGEGSRLTVL.